This T cell receptor (beta chain) was identified in a study of blood T cell repertoires in COVID-19. The wider study: The United States, Italy and Spain supplied acute and convalescent COVID-19 samples. In each case, the material was cDNA or gDNA derived from T cells, B-cell-depleted T cells, or PBMCs.

Under the authors' procedure: Reference gene primer amplification gave nucleated cell count estimates. The method was immunoSEQ multiplex PCR; TCRdb's version includes in-frame clones alone and lacks a portion of them. The V and J calls and clone size were taken over from that table, and D and trimming were inferred from the DNA. The data contain about 69,000 clones, approximately 92% of them seen just once; the ten biggest clones take up about 5%. This CDR3 is 17 amino acids long. Per germline, CDR1 LGHDT and CDR2 YNNKEL (reference sequence). V lost 0 bases and J lost 7, with 19 bases in between. The clonotype was recovered from a woman aged 45-60 years with active COVID-19. The specimen was peripheral blood. V is TRBV3-1 (or the pseudogene TRBV3-2) and J is TRBJ2-1, with a possible D match to TRBD2 (5 bases). CDR3 in DNA: TGTGCCAGCAGCCAAGACGGGGTCTACCGACCCGAGAATGAGCAGTTCTTC. Translation: CASSQDGVYRPENEQFF.